The 27 T cell receptor beta chains reported below all come from one sample, sequenced in a study of molecular identifiers for immune sequencing clone quantification. TCRdb reprocessed the PCR reads via MiXCR and lists one record per CDR3 protein. The table shows approximately 680,000 distinct CDR3 sequences, with about 25% occurring only once. Sequences were obtained from naive CD8+ T cells from blood, with Jurkat cell RNA spiked in. The subset is: FACS-sorted CD8+CD4-CCR7+CD45RA+ naive T cells. Receptors were obtained from a human donor in good health. Some libraries in this study had Jurkat cell RNA spiked in.

This clonotype appeared many times. The rearrangement uses TRBV28 and TRBJ1-5; a possible D gene is TRBD1 (5 bases). The CDR3 loop spans 14 amino acids. The V gene lost 6 bases and the J gene lost 7 bases, with 16 bases spanning the gap. The germline gives CDR1 MDHEN, CDR2 SYDVKM. CDR3 residues: CASRTGTLEQPQHF. The CDR3 nucleotides are TGTGCCAGCAGAACCGGGACTCTGGAACAGCCCCAGCATTTT.

This clonotype appeared many times. This chain's CDR3 is CASSPTGGVYGYTF. As DNA, the CDR3 is TGTGCCAGCAGTCCAACAGGGGGAGTCTATGGCTACACCTTC. The chain links TRBV28 to TRBJ1-2; TRBD1 agrees at 8 bases. This CDR3 has 14 residues. The germline V gene encodes CDR1 MDHEN and CDR2 SYDVKM. V shed 5 bases, J shed 4 bases, and the junction held 6 bases outside the gene matches.

Many counts were recorded for this clonotype. This sequence joins TRBV20-1 and TRBJ2-2; 8 bases agree with TRBD2. With 6 bases clipped from V and 1 base from J, the junction kept 7 bases outside the gene matches. The CDR3 runs to 15 residues. In germline, CDR1 is DFQATT, CDR2 SNEGSKA (reference sequence). For the CDR3, the DNA is TGCAGTGCCCCCTTAGCGGGACTGAACACCGGGGAGCTGTTTTTT. Translated, it gives CSAPLAGLNTGELFF.

This clonotype was seen ten or more times. The chain combines TRBV23-1 with TRBJ2-5; 7 bases line up with TRBD1. TRBV23-1 qualifies as an ORF whose function is uncertain. CDR3 length: 14 residues. V trimming: 2 bases; J trimming: 5 bases; junction bases outside the gene matches: 5. The CDR3 DNA sequence: TGCGCCAGCAGTCAACGACAGGGCAGGGAGACCCAGTACTTC. It codes for CASSQRQGRETQYF.

This chain uses TRBV7-9 with TRBJ1-4, with a possible D match to TRBD1 (5 bases). Trimming took 5 bases from V and 5 from J, leaving 18 bases between them. The germline V gene encodes CDR1 SEHNR and CDR2 FQNEAQ (reference sequence). This CDR3 spans 16 amino acids. The CDR3 loop is CASSPPDGGENEKLFF. In nucleotides, the CDR3 is TGTGCCAGCAGCCCACCCGATGGGGGGGAAAATGAAAAACTGTTTTTT.

A remark on this clonotype: A much larger clone lies a single base off, so this may be a read error. The chain recombines TRBV28 with TRBJ2-5; D tentatively reads TRBD1 or TRBD2 (7 bases each). The CDR3 has 14 amino acids. Per germline, CDR1 MDHEN and CDR2 SYDVKM. The CDR3 spells CASSHPGGGEPQYF. Written as DNA, the CDR3 is TGTGCCAGCAGTCACCCAGGGGGGGGAGAGCCCCAGTACTTC.

This clonotype has a single count. The chain recombines TRBV29-1 with TRBJ1-1; D may be TRBD1 (5 bases). This CDR3 has 11 residues. CDR1 SQVTM and CDR2 ANQGSEA come from the germline V gene. In DNA form, the CDR3 reads TGCACCGGTAATCCCAGGGATCGAACTTTCTTT. This gives the protein CTGNPRDRTFF.

In this sample, this clonotype turned up once. It may be a read error: a sequence one base away is much more abundant. J is TRBJ1-6 and V is TRBV20-1; D not certain. CDR1 and CDR2 (germline): DFQATT, SNEGSKA (reference sequence). Trimming stripped 5 bases from V and 10 bases from J, with 9 bases between. The CDR3 contains 11 residues. The CDR3, as DNA: TGCAGTGCTGCCCTGTCATCACCCCTCCACTTT. Translated: CSAALSSPLHF.

This clonotype has a count of ten or more. The J gene is TRBJ2-5, the V gene TRBV7-6; 11 bases are a match to TRBD2. V gave up 0 bases and J gave up 1 base; unmatched junction bases: 10. The germline CDR1 and CDR2 sequences are SGHVS and FNYEAQ. CDR3 length: 19 amino acids. The CDR3 protein is CASSLAVPSGGIPQETQYF. DNA for the CDR3: TGTGCCAGCAGCTTAGCTGTGCCTAGCGGGGGGATTCCCCAAGAGACCCAGTACTTC.

The V and J genes are TRBV27 and TRBJ2-3; D is possibly TRBD1 or TRBD2 (5 bases each). Germline assignment: CDR1 MNHEY and CDR2 SMNVEV (reference sequence). The CDR3 runs 12 residues. Deletions cut 2 bases from V and 14 bases from J, with 14 bases between. CDR3 in amino acids: CASSLIGDVRYF. The DNA for the CDR3 is TGTGCCAGCAGTTTAATTGGGGACGTGCGGTATTTT.

The chain recombines TRBV7-9 with TRBJ2-5; D unresolved. Germline CDR1 is SEHNR and CDR2 is FQNEAQ (reference sequence). Trimming stripped 0 bases from V and 2 bases from J, with 10 bases between. This CDR3 has 15 residues. The CDR3 nucleotides read TGTGCCAGCAGCTTAGCGCTTGGGGTTCAAGAGACCCAGTACTTC. Translating it yields CASSLALGVQETQYF.

The rearrangement uses TRBV3-1 and TRBJ2-5, with a possible D match to TRBD1 (6 bases). Germline values: CDR1 LGHDT, CDR2 YNNKEL (reference sequence). The CDR3 sequence is 16 residues long. Trimming shortened V by 1 base and J by 5 bases, and 17 bases separated the two germline ends. CDR3: CASSQATGPPMETQYF. In DNA, the CDR3 is TGTGCCAGCAGCCAAGCGACAGGACCGCCGATGGAGACCCAGTACTTC.

Of note for this clonotype: Possible read error: a much larger clone is one base away. V gene TRBV29-1 combines with J gene TRBJ2-5; D possibly corresponds to TRBD2 (7 bases). The V end was cut by 4 bases, the J end by 5 bases, with 20 bases between. Germline V CDR1 and CDR2: SQVTM, ANQGSEA. This CDR3 is built from 15 residues. The CDR3 nucleotides read TGCAGCGTTGCGCCCCTCAAGGGGGGGGAGGAGACCCAGTACTTC. It is translated as CSVAPLKGGEETQYF.

This chain connects TRBV9 to TRBJ1-1; D might be TRBD1 (6 bases). V was cut by 0 bases and J by 3 bases, with 15 bases left in between. The CDR3 length is 16 residues. Germline lookup yields CDR1 SGDLS and CDR2 YYNGEE. This CDR3 reads CASSVGGGRADTEAFF. The CDR3 region has the DNA TGTGCCAGCAGCGTAGGTGGGGGGCGCGCGGACACTGAAGCTTTCTTT.

This clonotype was seen more than once but under ten times. This chain connects TRBV10-1 to TRBJ2-3; 7 bases line up with TRBD2. The CDR3 extends over 15 amino acids. Germline CDR1 WNHNN, CDR2 SYGVQD (reference sequence). V gave up 0 bases and J gave up 2 bases; unmatched junction bases: 2. The CDR3 DNA reads TGCGCCAGCAGTGAGTCGCGGGGGTACACAGATACGCAGTATTTT. Its protein product is CASSESRGYTDTQYF.

As concerns this clonotype: This may arise from a read error, as a much more abundant clone is one base away. The chain joins TRBV7-8 to TRBJ1-1; the D gene is possibly TRBD1 (6 bases). Trimming removed 6 bases from V and 4 bases from J, with 24 bases in between. The CDR3 runs to 17 residues. Germline-derived CDR1 and CDR2 are SGHVS and FQNEAQ. CDR3 protein: CASSITGSLVVSTEAFF. The CDR3 region has the DNA TGTGCCAGCAGTATTACAGGGAGTTTGGTTGTGAGCACTGAAGCTTTCTTT.

This clonotype occurred a few times. The CDR3 nucleotides are TGTGCCAGCAGCCCCACGGGGGGTTTCTTGTACGAGCAGTACTTC. Translated, it gives CASSPTGGFLYEQYF. The genes are TRBV7-9 and TRBJ2-7, with TRBD2 matching 7 bases. Trimming removed 5 bases from V and 4 bases from J; junction bases left unmatched: 11. Germline V gene data show CDR1 as SEHNR and CDR2 as FQNEAQ (reference sequence). The CDR3 is 15 amino acids.

The genes are TRBV27 and TRBJ2-5; 7 bases fit TRBD2. V was pared by 0 bases and J by 1 base, with 8 bases of the junction left unmatched. The CDR3 is made up of 17 amino acids. Germline loops: CDR1 MNHEY, CDR2 SMNVEV (reference sequence). CDR3 residues: CASSLSARGTTQETQYF. The DNA for the CDR3 is TGTGCCAGCAGTTTATCTGCGCGGGGGACGACCCAAGAGACCCAGTACTTC.

Worth noting for this clonotype: This likely comes from a read error, as the CDR3 has no conserved phenylalanine or tryptophan at its end. V gene TRBV5-3 combines with J gene TRBJ2-3, with TRBD1 matching over 10 bases. TRBV5-3 is an ORF, and what it does is uncertain. This CDR3 is 15 amino acids long. This CDR3 reads CASSYRDRGGDTQYY. The CDR3 bases are TGTGCCAGCAGCTACCGGGACAGGGGAGGAGATACGCAGTATTAT.

Ten or more counts support this clonotype. The chain uses TRBV29-1 and TRBJ2-1, with TRBD2 matching over 9 bases. The CDR3 spans 14 residues. From germline, CDR1 is SQVTM and CDR2 ANQGSEA. The V segment lost 3 bases and the J segment 15 bases; nucleotides outside the gene matches: 15. The DNA for the CDR3 is TGCAGCGTTGACGATATTGGGCCGGTTAGCGGGAGGTTCTTC. Its protein product is CSVDDIGPVSGRFF.

On this clonotype itself: A much larger clonotype is one base distant, so this may be a read error. The CDR3 ends on some other residue instead of the conserved phenylalanine or tryptophan, so this is likely a read error. As DNA, the CDR3 is TGTGCCAGCAGCTCTTTGTGGGATCTGAACACCGGGGAGCTGTTTTCT. Encoded protein: CASSSLWDLNTGELFS. The chain employs TRBV7-9 and TRBJ2-2, with D hard to call. Looked up from germline, CDR1 is SEHNR and CDR2 is FQNEAQ (reference sequence). This CDR3 spans 16 amino acids. V was trimmed by 4 bases and J by 1 base, leaving 13 bases between them.

The CDR3 loop is CASSYQGRGRLTNEKLFF. In nucleotides, the CDR3 is TGTGCCAGCAGTTACCAGGGGAGAGGACGACTAACTAATGAAAAACTGTTTTTT. The chain carries TRBV6-5 and TRBJ1-4; tentatively, D is TRBD1 (6 bases). Trimming pared 2 bases from V and 1 base from J, leaving 17 bases between. The germline V gene encodes CDR1 MNHEY and CDR2 SVGAGI. The CDR3 consists of 18 residues.

Only a few counts were recorded for this clonotype. The chain uses TRBV9 and TRBJ1-1; D remains unclear. Germline V gene sequence: CDR1 SGDLS, CDR2 YYNGEE. The V end lost 0 bases, the J end lost 3 bases, and 12 bases lay between the germline ends. This CDR3 region has 15 residues. The CDR3 DNA reads as TGTGCCAGCAGCGTAGATTCAGGTTGGGACACTGAAGCTTTCTTT. Its translation is CASSVDSGWDTEAFF.

This clonotype appeared many times. The gene calls are TRBV11-2 and TRBJ1-6, with D possibly TRBD1 on 5 matching bases. The CDR3 has 14 residues. Trimming took 5 bases from V and 5 from J, leaving 10 bases between them. Germline CDR1 and CDR2: SGHAT and FQNNGV. The CDR3 loop reads CASSQPTDNSPLHF. The CDR3 DNA reads as TGTGCCAGCAGCCAGCCGACAGATAATTCACCCCTCCACTTT.

In this sample, this clonotype turned up many times. V gene TRBV27 combines with J gene TRBJ2-1, with 8 bases that match TRBD2. Germline trimming cut 3 bases from V and 6 bases from J; bases unmatched to any gene: 4. CDR3 size: 14 residues. Germline CDR1 MNHEY, CDR2 SMNVEV (reference sequence). The CDR3 loop is CASSFGSGANEQFF. The CDR3 DNA sequence: TGTGCCAGCAGTTTTGGTAGCGGGGCCAATGAGCAGTTCTTC.

The chain carries TRBV27 and TRBJ2-7, with D possibly matching TRBD1 (6 bases). This CDR3 contains 14 residues. V was pared by 5 bases and J by 0 bases, with 11 bases between. Per the germline V gene, CDR1 is MNHEY and CDR2 is SMNVEV (reference sequence). CDR3 in amino acids: CASSTQGSSYEQYF. The CDR3 nucleotides read TGTGCCAGCAGTACTCAGGGGAGCTCCTACGAGCAGTACTTC.

To note about this clonotype: This may be a read error, as it is one base from a much larger clone. V gene TRBV5-5 combines with J gene TRBJ2-2; D is possibly TRBD1 (5 bases). The CDR3 runs to 14 residues. CDR1 and CDR2 (germline): SGHKS, YYEKEE (reference sequence). Trimming pared 4 bases from V and 4 bases from J, leaving 11 bases between. The CDR3 loop reads CASSPGAGTGELFF. The CDR3 DNA reads as TGTGCCAGCAGCCCTGGGGCTGGCACCGGGGAGCTGTTTTTT.